Shown below are 10 T cell receptor beta chains from a single sample sequenced in a study of Ad26.COV2.S vaccination and SARS-CoV-2 variants. Specified treatment: some 20 received Ad26.COV2.S at low or high dose, single or two shots; roughly five received placebo; per-sample allocation not given. All samples were drawn on day 63, counting from the first vaccine or placebo injection. Sequencing used immunoSEQ multiplex PCR; TCRdb keeps in-frame clones, though not all of them. The sample includes about 680,000 clones, 89% of them seen just once. This specimen was peripheral blood, taken in a trial of Ad26.COV2.S vaccine versus placebo. These receptors originate from a person aged 18-60 years who received the Ad26.COV2.S COVID-19 vaccine or a placebo.

This chain uses TRBV5-4 with TRBJ2-1; 16 bases map to TRBD2. With V trimmed by 4 bases and J by 10 bases, 8 bases remained unmatched. This CDR3 is 16 amino acids long. Per germline, CDR1 SGHNT and CDR2 YYREEE (reference sequence). CDR3 nucleotide sequence: TGTGCCAGCAGCGGGGGACTAGCGGGAGGGGCAGGGGAGCAGTTCTTC. Translating it yields CASSGGLAGGAGEQFF.

The chain has TRBV18 and TRBJ1-5; TRBD1 might be the D (5 bases). CDR3 length: 14 amino acids. Looked up from germline, CDR1 is KGHSH and CDR2 is LQKENI. Trimming took off 4 bases at V and 6 bases at J, with 13 bases between the two ends. CDR3 region: CASSLAGPFQPQHF. CDR3 bases: TGTGCCAGCTCACTGGCAGGGCCCTTTCAGCCCCAGCATTTT. Variable domain in full (rest from reference TRBV18 and TRBJ1-5): NAGVMQNPRHLVRRRGQEARLRCSPMKGHSHVYWYRQLPEEGLKFMVYLQKENIIDESGMPKERFSAEFPKEGPSILRIQQVVRGDSAAYFCASSLAGPFQPQHFGDGTRLSIL.

This chain links TRBV6-6 with TRBJ2-5; 7 positions match TRBD1. This CDR3 is 14 amino acids long. V was clipped by 6 bases and J by 5 bases; unmatched bases: 9. Per germline, CDR1 MNHNY and CDR2 SVGAGI (reference sequence). The DNA for the CDR3 is TGTGCCAGCAGCTACCGGACAGGCTGGGAGACCCAGTACTTC. Its protein product is CASSYRTGWETQYF.

This clone has only a few counts. The V and J genes are TRBV5-4 and TRBJ1-2; D is unclear. CDR3 length: 14 amino acids. Per germline, CDR1 SGHNT and CDR2 YYREEE (reference sequence). The germline V and J ends were trimmed by 1 base and 4 bases, with 11 bases remaining between them. In DNA form, the CDR3 reads TGTGCCAGCAGCTTGTCTTCTCAGGCCTATGGCTACACCTTC. Residues: CASSLSSQAYGYTF. Full variable domain (rest looked up from reference TRBV5-4 and TRBJ1-2): ETGVTQSPTHLIKTRGQQVTLRCSSQSGHNTVSWYQQALGQGPQFIFQYYREEENGRGNFPPRFSGLQFPNYSSELNVNALELDDSALYLCASSLSSQAYGYTFGSGTRLTVV.

The V gene is TRBV30, the J gene TRBJ2-7; D may be TRBD1 (6 bases). With 0 bases removed from V and 6 bases from J, the gap between germline ends came to 15 bases. Germline CDR1 and CDR2: GTSNPN and SVGIG (reference sequence). The CDR3 covers 14 residues. CDR3 amino acids: CAWSVQGAWGEQYF. The CDR3 region has the DNA TGTGCCTGGAGTGTACAGGGCGCCTGGGGCGAGCAGTACTTC.

The V and J genes are TRBV30 and TRBJ2-7; 7 positions match TRBD1. The CDR3 spans 15 residues. The ends lost 0 bases at V and 1 base at J; junction bases unmatched: 6. Germline V gives CDR1 GTSNPN, CDR2 SVGIG (reference sequence). The CDR3 nucleotides read TGTGCCTGGAGTGTAAGAAGGACAGGATCCTACGAGCAGTACTTC. Its translation is CAWSVRRTGSYEQYF. Filled out from reference TRBV30 and TRBJ2-7, the complete variable domain reads SQTIHQWPATLVQPVGSPLSLECTVEGTSNPNLYWYRQAAGRGLQLLFYSVGIGQISSEVPQNLSASRPQDRQFILSSKKLLLSDSGFYLCAWSVRRTGSYEQYFGPGTRLTVT.

The sample holds one count of this clone. The chain joins TRBV10-1 to TRBJ2-1; D gene ambiguous. The V end lost 2 bases, the J end lost 4 bases, and 15 bases lay between the germline ends. This CDR3 is built from 16 residues. The germline V gene has CDR1 WNHNN and CDR2 SYGVQD (reference sequence). The CDR3 DNA follows: TGCGCCAGCAGTGAGGGTCGGCCAGGCAGGTACAATGAGCAGTTCTTC. Its protein is CASSEGRPGRYNEQFF.

In the case of this clone: Other DNA sequences in the sample encode the same CDR3. The chain combines TRBV5-1 with TRBJ2-1; no reliable D call. This CDR3 spans 15 amino acids. Germline V lookup: CDR1 SGHRS, CDR2 YFSETQ. V was clipped by 0 bases and J by 0 bases, with 7 bases between them. The CDR3 loop is CASSLDSSSYNEQFF. The CDR3 DNA reads as TGCGCCAGCAGCTTGGACTCTAGCTCCTACAATGAGCAGTTCTTC.

The chain links TRBV14 to TRBJ2-7, with D perhaps given as TRBD1 or TRBD2 (5 bases each). V dropped 4 bases and J dropped 1 base, with 11 bases sitting between them. CDR3 length: 14 amino acids. Germline CDR1 reads SGHDN; CDR2 reads FVKESK. CDR3 DNA sequence: TGTGCCAGCAGCCGCCACGGGGCGTCCTACGAGCAGTACTTC. This sequence encodes CASSRHGASYEQYF.

This chain connects TRBV5-5 to TRBJ1-4; 7 bases match TRBD1. Trimming took 4 bases from V and 0 from J; bases not matched to a gene: 6. Germline loops: CDR1 SGHKS, CDR2 YYEKEE (reference sequence). The CDR3 sequence is 16 residues long. In nucleotides, the CDR3 is TGTGCCAGCAGCCCCGGGACAGAGGCAACTAATGAAAAACTGTTTTTT. This codes for CASSPGTEATNEKLFF.